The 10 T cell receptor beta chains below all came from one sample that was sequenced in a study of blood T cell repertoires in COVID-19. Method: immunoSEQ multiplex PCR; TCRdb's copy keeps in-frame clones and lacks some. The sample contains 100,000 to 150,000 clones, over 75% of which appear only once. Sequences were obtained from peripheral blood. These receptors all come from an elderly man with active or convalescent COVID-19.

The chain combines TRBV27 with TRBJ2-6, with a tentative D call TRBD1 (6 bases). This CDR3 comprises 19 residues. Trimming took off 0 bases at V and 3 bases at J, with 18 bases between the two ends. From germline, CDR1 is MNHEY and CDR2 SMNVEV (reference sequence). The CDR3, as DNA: TGTGCCAGCAGTTTATCCCCCTACAGGGTCCGGGGTGGGGCCAACGTCCTGACTTTC. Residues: CASSLSPYRVRGGANVLTF. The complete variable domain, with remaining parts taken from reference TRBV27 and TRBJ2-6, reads EAQVTQNPRYLITVTGKKLTVTCSQNMNHEYMSWYRQDPGLGLRQIYYSMNVEVTDKGDVPEGYKVSRKEKRNFPLILESPSPNQTSLYFCASSLSPYRVRGGANVLTFGAGSRLTVL.

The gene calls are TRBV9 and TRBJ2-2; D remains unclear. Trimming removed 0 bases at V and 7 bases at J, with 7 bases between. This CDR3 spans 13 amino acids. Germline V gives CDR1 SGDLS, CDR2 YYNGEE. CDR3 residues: CASSVVSGGELFF. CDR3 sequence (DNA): TGTGCCAGCAGCGTAGTATCAGGCGGGGAGCTGTTTTTT.

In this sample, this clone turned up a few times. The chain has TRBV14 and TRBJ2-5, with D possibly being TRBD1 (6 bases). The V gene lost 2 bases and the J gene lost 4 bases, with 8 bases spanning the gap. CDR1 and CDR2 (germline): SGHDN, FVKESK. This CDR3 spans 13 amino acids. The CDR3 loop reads CASSQWTVETQYF. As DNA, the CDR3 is TGTGCCAGCAGCCAATGGACAGTAGAGACCCAGTACTTC.

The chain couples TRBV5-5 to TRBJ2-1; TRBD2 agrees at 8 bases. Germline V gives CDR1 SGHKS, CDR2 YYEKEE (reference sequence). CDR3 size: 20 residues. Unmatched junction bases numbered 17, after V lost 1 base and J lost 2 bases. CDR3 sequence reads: CASSLRFLYLAGQAYNEQFF. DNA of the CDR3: TGTGCCAGCAGCTTGCGCTTCCTTTATCTAGCGGGTCAAGCCTACAATGAGCAGTTCTTC.

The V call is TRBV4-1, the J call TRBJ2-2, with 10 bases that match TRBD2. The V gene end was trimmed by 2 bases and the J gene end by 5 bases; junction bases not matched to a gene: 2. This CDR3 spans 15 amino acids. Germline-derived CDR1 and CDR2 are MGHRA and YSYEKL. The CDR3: CASSQTGLATGELFF. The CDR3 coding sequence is TGCGCCAGCAGCCAAACGGGACTAGCGACCGGGGAGCTGTTTTTT.

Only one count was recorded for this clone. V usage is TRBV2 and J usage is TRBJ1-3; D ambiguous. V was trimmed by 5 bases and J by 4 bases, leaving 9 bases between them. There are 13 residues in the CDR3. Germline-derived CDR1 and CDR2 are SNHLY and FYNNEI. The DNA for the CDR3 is TGTGCCAGCAGTTACACGTCCGGAAACACCATATATTTT. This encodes CASSYTSGNTIYF.

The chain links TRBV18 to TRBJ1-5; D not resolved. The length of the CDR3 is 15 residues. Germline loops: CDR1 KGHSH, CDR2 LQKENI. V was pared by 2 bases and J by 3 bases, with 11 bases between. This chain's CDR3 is CASSPEGGSNQPQHF. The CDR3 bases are TGTGCCAGCTCACCAGAAGGCGGTTCCAATCAGCCCCAGCATTTT. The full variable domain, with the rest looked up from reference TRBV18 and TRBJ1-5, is NAGVMQNPRHLVRRRGQEARLRCSPMKGHSHVYWYRQLPEEGLKFMVYLQKENIIDESGMPKERFSAEFPKEGPSILRIQQVVRGDSAAYFCASSPEGGSNQPQHFGDGTRLSIL.

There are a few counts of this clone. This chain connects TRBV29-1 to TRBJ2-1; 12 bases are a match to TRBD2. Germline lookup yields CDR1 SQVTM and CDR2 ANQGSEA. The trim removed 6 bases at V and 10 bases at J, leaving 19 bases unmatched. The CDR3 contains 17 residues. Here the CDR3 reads CSVGPYLAGGTSGEQFF. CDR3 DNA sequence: TGCAGCGTCGGCCCCTATCTAGCGGGAGGGACCTCCGGGGAGCAGTTCTTC.

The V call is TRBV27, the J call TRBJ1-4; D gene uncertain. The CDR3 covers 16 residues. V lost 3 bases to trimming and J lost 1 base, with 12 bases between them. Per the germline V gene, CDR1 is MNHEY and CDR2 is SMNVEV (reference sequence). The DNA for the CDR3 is TGTGCCAGCAGTTTGTTGGCAGGCGAAACTAATGAAAAACTGTTTTTT. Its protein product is CASSLLAGETNEKLFF.

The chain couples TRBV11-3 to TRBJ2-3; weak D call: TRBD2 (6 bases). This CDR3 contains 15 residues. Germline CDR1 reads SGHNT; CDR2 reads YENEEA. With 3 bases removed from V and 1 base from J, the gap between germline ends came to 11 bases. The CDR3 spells CASSLYGGGTDTQYF. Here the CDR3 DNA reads TGTGCCAGCAGCTTGTACGGGGGTGGCACAGATACGCAGTATTTT.